This T cell receptor beta chain was documented in a study of blood T cell repertoires in COVID-19. About the research overall: The samples span acute and convalescent COVID-19 from the United States, Italy and Spain.

How the authors handled the data: Reference gene primer amplification yielded estimated nucleated cell counts. The table came from immunoSEQ multiplex PCR; TCRdb's copy has only in-frame clones and leaves some out. The V and J calls and clone size come from that table; D and trimming were worked out from the DNA. The table has over 450,000 clones, about 88% seen once. A Seattle source enrolled patients during active infection and followed them longitudinally. This CDR3 spans 11 amino acids. V was shortened by 3 bases and J by 2 bases, with 2 bases between the two germline ends. Germline V gene data show CDR1 as MDHEN and CDR2 as SYDVKM. On this clone itself: The same CDR3 can be traced to other DNA sequences in this sample.

The source material was peripheral blood. This chain joins TRBV28 and TRBJ2-7; D is unresolved. The receptor was isolated from a woman aged 45-60 years with COVID-19, enrolled during active disease. In nucleotides, the CDR3 is TGTGCCAGCAGTTTCGCCTACGAGCAGTACTTC. Amino acids: CASSFAYEQYF. The variable domain in full, completed from reference TRBV28 and TRBJ2-7, reads DVKVTQSSRYLVKRTGEKVFLECVQDMDHENMFWYRQDPGLGLRLIYFSYDVKMKEKGDIPEGYSVSREKKERFSLILESASTNQTSMYLCASSFAYEQYFGPGTRLTVT.